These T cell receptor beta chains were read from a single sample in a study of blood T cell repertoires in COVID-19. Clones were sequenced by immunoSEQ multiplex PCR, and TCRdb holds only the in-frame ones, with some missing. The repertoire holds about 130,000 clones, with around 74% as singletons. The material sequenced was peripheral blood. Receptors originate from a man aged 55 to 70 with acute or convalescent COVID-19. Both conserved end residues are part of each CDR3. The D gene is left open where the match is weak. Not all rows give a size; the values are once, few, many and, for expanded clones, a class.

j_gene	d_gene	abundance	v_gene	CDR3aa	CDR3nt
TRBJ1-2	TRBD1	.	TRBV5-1	CASSLGQGAGGYTF	TGCGCCAGCAGCCTCGGACAGGGCGCAGGTGGCTACACCTTC
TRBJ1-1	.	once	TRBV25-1	CASSMAAPGTEAFF	TGTGCCAGCAGTATGGCAGCACCGGGAACTGAAGCTTTCTTT
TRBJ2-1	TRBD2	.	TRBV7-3	CASSNTSGPYNEQFF	TGTGCCAGCAGCAATACTAGCGGCCCCTACAATGAGCAGTTCTTC
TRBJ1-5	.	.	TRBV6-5	CASSLGGANQPQHF	TGTGCCAGCAGTCTCGGGGGTGCCAATCAGCCCCAGCATTTT
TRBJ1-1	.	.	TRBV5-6	CASSDGGQTEAFF	TGTGCCAGCAGCGACGGGGGTCAGACTGAAGCTTTCTTT
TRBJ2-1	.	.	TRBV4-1	CASSQDAGRSYNEQFF	TGCGCCAGCAGCCAAGATGCGGGGAGATCCTACAATGAGCAGTTCTTC
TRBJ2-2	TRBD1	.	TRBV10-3	CASTGTGANTGELFF	TGTGCCTCCACCGGGACAGGGGCTAACACCGGGGAGCTGTTTTTT
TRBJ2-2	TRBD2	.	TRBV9	CASSVGGLAGAWNTGELFF	TGTGCCAGCAGCGTAGGTGGGTTAGCGGGAGCCTGGAACACCGGGGAGCTGTTTTTT
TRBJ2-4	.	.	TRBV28	CATLGHNKNIQYF	TGTGCCACCTTGGGACATAACAAAAACATTCAGTACTTC
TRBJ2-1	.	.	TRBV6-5	CASSYAEIYNEQFF	TGTGCCAGCAGTTACGCGGAGATCTACAATGAGCAGTTCTTC
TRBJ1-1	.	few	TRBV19	CASGRTRDTEAFF	TGTGCCAGTGGTCGAACGAGGGACACTGAAGCTTTCTTT
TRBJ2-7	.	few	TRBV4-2	CASSQDLRGYEQYF	TGTGCCAGCAGCCAAGATCTCCGAGGCTACGAGCAGTACTTC
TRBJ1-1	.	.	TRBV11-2	CASTYQGSGLTEAFF	TGTGCCAGCACCTACCAGGGTTCGGGCCTCACTGAAGCTTTCTTT
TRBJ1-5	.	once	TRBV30	CAWSVLTGDQPQHF	TGTGCCTGGAGTGTACTCACAGGCGATCAGCCCCAGCATTTT
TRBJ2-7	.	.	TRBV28	CASRLGHLYEQYF	TGTGCCAGCAGGCTTGGGCATCTCTACGAGCAGTACTTC
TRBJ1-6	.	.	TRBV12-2	CASFQYNSPLHF	TGTGCAAGTTTCCAGTATAATTCACCCCTCCACTTT
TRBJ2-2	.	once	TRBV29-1	CSVDSGTGHTGELFF	TGCAGCGTCGACTCCGGGACTGGGCACACCGGGGAGCTGTTTTTT
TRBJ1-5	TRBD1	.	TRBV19	CASSDQGANQPQHF	TGTGCCAGTAGTGATCAGGGGGCTAATCAGCCCCAGCATTTT
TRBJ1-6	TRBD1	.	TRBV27	CASRRTGYNSPLHF	TGTGCCAGCAGGCGGACAGGCTATAATTCACCCCTCCACTTT
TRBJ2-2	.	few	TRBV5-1	CASSLALRTANTGELFF	TGCGCCAGCAGCTTGGCCTTGAGGACAGCGAACACCGGGGAGCTGTTTTTT
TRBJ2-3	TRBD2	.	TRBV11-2	CASSSTARLAGALTDTQYF	TGTGCCAGCAGCTCGACTGCCCGACTAGCGGGGGCCCTCACAGATACGCAGTATTTT
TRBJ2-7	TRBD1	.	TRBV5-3	CARSSQGFAYEQYF	TGTGCCAGAAGCTCACAGGGGTTCGCCTACGAGCAGTACTTC
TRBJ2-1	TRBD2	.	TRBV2	CASSDRASGGDEQFF	TGTGCCAGCAGTGATAGGGCTAGCGGGGGGGATGAGCAGTTCTTC
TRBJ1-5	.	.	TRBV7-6	CASSFSGNSNQPQHF	TGTGCCAGCAGCTTTTCAGGGAATAGCAATCAGCCCCAGCATTTT
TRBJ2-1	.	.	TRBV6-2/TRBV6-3	CASSYWGGRSNEQFF	TGTGCCAGCAGTTACTGGGGGGGGCGTAGCAATGAGCAGTTCTTC
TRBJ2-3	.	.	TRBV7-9	CASSLEGVQDTQYF	TGTGCCAGCAGCTTAGAGGGAGTGCAAGATACGCAGTATTTT
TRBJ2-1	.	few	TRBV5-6	CASSLRQPYNEQFF	TGTGCCAGCAGCTTGCGACAGCCCTACAATGAGCAGTTCTTC
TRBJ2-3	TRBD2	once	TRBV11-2	CASSWTSGGNTDTQYF	TGTGCCAGCAGCTGGACTAGCGGGGGGAACACAGATACGCAGTATTTT
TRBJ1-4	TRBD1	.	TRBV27	CASTSDRGRKKLFF	TGTGCCAGCACCTCGGACAGGGGGCGTAAAAAACTGTTTTTT
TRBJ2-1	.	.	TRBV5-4	CASSPRLGGASSYNEQFF	TGTGCCAGCAGCCCCAGACTAGGAGGGGCGAGCTCCTACAATGAGCAGTTCTTC
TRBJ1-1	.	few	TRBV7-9	CASSSLGGNTEAFF	TGTGCCAGCAGCTCGCTGGGGGGTAACACTGAAGCTTTCTTT
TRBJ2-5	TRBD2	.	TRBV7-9	CASSLALAGWETQYF	TGTGCCAGCAGCTTAGCACTAGCGGGATGGGAGACCCAGTACTTC
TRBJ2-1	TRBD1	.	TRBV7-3	CASSQDRGRYNEQFF	TGTGCCAGCAGCCAAGACAGGGGCCGCTACAATGAGCAGTTCTTC
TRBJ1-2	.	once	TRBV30	CAWSTGNFYGYTF	TGTGCCTGGAGTACCGGGAATTTCTATGGCTACACCTTC
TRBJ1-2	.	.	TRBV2	CASSEDRSYGYTF	TGTGCCAGCAGTGAAGACAGGTCCTATGGCTACACCTTC
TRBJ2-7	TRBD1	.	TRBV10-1	CASSRDRGPYEQYF	TGCGCCAGTTCCCGGGACAGGGGCCCCTACGAGCAGTACTTC
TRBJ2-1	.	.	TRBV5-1	CASSLVGEPYNEQFF	TGCGCCAGCAGCTTGGTTGGGGAGCCCTACAATGAGCAGTTCTTC
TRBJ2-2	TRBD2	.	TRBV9	CASSVEGTSGGTNTGELFF	TGTGCCAGCAGCGTAGAGGGGACTAGCGGGGGAACTAACACCGGGGAGCTGTTTTTT
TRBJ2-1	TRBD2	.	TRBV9	CASSIRGVEQFF	TGTGCCAGCAGCATTCGGGGGGTTGAGCAGTTCTTC
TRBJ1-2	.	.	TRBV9	CASSVVSYGYTF	TGTGCCAGCAGCGTAGTCAGCTATGGCTACACCTTC